Below, 2 T cell receptor beta chains from the same sample are listed, as sequenced in a study of beta chain features in type 1 diabetes. The authors reverse transcribed all of the isolated RNA, so sequencing captured expressed TCRB transcripts. The method was immunoSEQ multiplex PCR; TCRdb's version includes in-frame clones alone and lacks a portion of them. The table includes under 150,000 clones, nearly 50% detected once. Material: Tregs from blood. The receptor set was obtained from a man in his late teens or twenties in good health.

The chain combines TRBV27 with TRBJ2-3; 10 positions match TRBD1. The V gene's germline CDR1 is MNHEY and CDR2 SMNVEV (reference sequence). Trimming at V came to 3 bases and at J to 3 bases, leaving 6 bases not matched to a gene. The CDR3 totals 16 residues. The CDR3 loop reads CASSFRGQGRTDTQYF. The CDR3 nucleotides read TGTGCCAGCAGTTTCCGGGGACAGGGGAGGACAGATACGCAGTATTTT.

V gene TRBV6-1 combines with J gene TRBJ1-2, with 7 bases identical to TRBD1. The V and J ends lost 5 bases and 4 bases, in that order; junction bases with no gene match: 4. The CDR3 runs to 13 residues. Germline V CDR1 and CDR2: MNHNS, SASEGT. CDR3 sequence reads: CASSSRDSYGYTF. CDR3 DNA sequence: TGTGCCAGCAGTTCCCGGGACAGCTATGGCTACACCTTC.